This TCR beta chain emerged from a study of cytomegalovirus exposure and HLA in healthy donors. Overall study context: Clustering assigned approximately 78% of the 350 to 450 genotyped donors to the Caucasian-associated ancestry cluster.

On this clone: Its antigen is still unknown.

The CDR3 totals 13 residues. Germline V gives CDR1 SQVTM, CDR2 ANQGSEA. J lost 6 bases, V lost 6 bases, and 6 bases had no gene match. Each donor's status was that of a healthy bone marrow donor. Primers included in the PCR were 60 Vbeta and 13 Jbeta primers. In the study's own analysis: An analysis that came later counted 77 million or so unique TCR beta chains, roughly 11 million shared. Some clones are missing from TCRdb's copy, which holds only in-frame ones; the method was immunoSEQ multiplex PCR. V, J and clone size are those of that table, while D and trimming were read from the DNA. The sample carries some 190,000 clones, around 84% recorded once. Study findings and constraints: Reports indicate that TCR beta sequences accurately predicted the HLA-A and HLA-B alleles of most subjects.

The chain uses TRBV29-1 and TRBJ1-1, with 11 bases fitting TRBD1. The receptor comes from a woman aged 18-29 years in good health and CMV-seronegative. Sequenced input: PBMCs. This CDR3 is CSVVGQGASEAFF. DNA of the CDR3: TGCAGCGTCGTCGGACAGGGGGCATCTGAAGCTTTCTTT.